The clone carrying this TCR beta chain has a handful of counts. Antigen: not known. PCR primers comprised 60 Vbeta and 13 Jbeta primers. Data came from immunoSEQ multiplex PCR; TCRdb stores just in-frame clones and leaves some out. The sample has about 210,000 clones, about 85% seen once. This CDR3 spans 15 amino acids. Germline V CDR1 and CDR2: MGHRA, YSYEKL. Trimming took 5 bases from V and 5 from J; bases not matched to a gene: 11. The sample comes from a study of cytomegalovirus exposure and HLA in healthy donors. Broader study findings: Analysis performed later showed TCR beta chains linked to HLA being more clonally expanded than equally common others. A link between a missense DCLRE1C variant and TCR beta V- and J-gene trimming emerged from a later analysis. A few CMV-associated chains proved CMV antigen-specific in vitro.

This receptor was taken from a girl aged 2 to 10 in good health and CMV-seronegative. Sequencing used PBMCs. The rearrangement joins TRBV4-1 to TRBJ1-2; 7 bases map to TRBD1. The chain's CDR3 is CASSLTGARRYGYTF. The CDR3 DNA reads TGCGCCAGCAGCTTAACAGGGGCTCGACGGTATGGCTACACCTTC.